The entry below gives a single TCR beta chain sequence along with its context. As yet, its antigen is unknown. The CDR3 consists of 14 residues. Germline loops: CDR1 MNHEY, CDR2 SVGAGI. The J segment lost 5 bases and the V segment lost 3 bases, leaving 4 bases of the junction unmatched. The data belong to a study of OX40 agonist ivuxolimab in advanced cancers. Turning to the study itself: Ivuxolimab is an agonistic anti-OX40 (CD134) antibody, and patients were treated with it. The group had a mean age of about 65 years, ranged from roughly 23 to 85, and was approximately 81% male.

The repertoire was sequenced with immunoSEQ multiplex PCR; TCRdb's copy has only in-frame clones and lacks some. Here the sample spans about 64,000 clones, about 88% being singletons. Broader study findings: Clones of CD4+ and CD8+ blood T cells grew by week 6 at doses of 0.1 to 3.0 mg/kg.

Sample: CD4+ or CD8+ T cells sorted from blood, taken in a trial of the OX40 agonist ivuxolimab. V is TRBV6-5 and J is TRBJ2-7; 10 bases match TRBD2. The clonotype originates from an adult with an advanced solid tumor such as melanoma, head and neck, liver or kidney cancer. CDR3 sequence (DNA): TGTGCCAGCAGTTATTTCAGCGGGAGGGACGAGCAGTACTTC. This translates into CASSYFSGRDEQYF.